This T cell receptor (beta chain) was observed in a study of molecular identifiers for immune sequencing clone quantification. Points from the study as a whole: Approximately 1 million naive cells reportedly did not prevent detection of spiked Jurkat TCR RNA from one cell. Over 99% of effector molecules, yet under 1% of naive-cell molecules, were held by clones above 20 RNA copies.

Ten or more counts support this clonotype. The antigen remains undetermined. TCRdb reprocessed the PCR reads via MiXCR and lists one record per CDR3 protein. The profile shows over 70,000 distinct CDR3 sequences, about 23% of them singletons. The clonotype originates from a human donor in good health. Some libraries in this study had Jurkat cell RNA spiked in. The specimen was naive CD8+ T cells from blood, with Jurkat cell RNA spiked in. The subset here: FACS-sorted CD8+CD4-CCR7+CD45RA+ naive T cells.

As DNA, the CDR3 is TGCAGTGCCAACCAGTTCGGGACTAGCGTAGATACGCAGTATTTT. This sequence encodes CSANQFGTSVDTQYF. The chain uses TRBV20-1 and TRBJ2-3, with TRBD2 identical over 10 bases. This CDR3 has 15 amino acids. J was trimmed by 5 bases and V by 6 bases; bases with no gene match: 11. CDR1 is DFQATT and CDR2 is SNEGSKA in the germline V gene (reference sequence).